This T cell receptor beta chain was retrieved from a study of OX40 agonist ivuxolimab in advanced cancers. On the study more broadly: Allowance was made for prior anti-PD-1, anti-PD-L1 or anti-CTLA-4 therapy, and roughly 40% had some.

Assay used: immunoSEQ multiplex PCR; TCRdb lists only in-frame clones, some missing. The sample lists some 77,000 clones, 75% to 90% occurring once. This clone has just one count. CDR3 size: 18 residues. Germline V gene sequence: CDR1 SNHLY, CDR2 FYNNEI. J gave up 0 bases and V 0 bases, and 8 bases lay outside the gene matches. Patients with a history of autoimmune disease or on systemic immunosuppression were excluded. This clonotype was obtained from an adult with an advanced solid tumor such as melanoma, head and neck, liver or kidney cancer. V is TRBV2 and J is TRBJ2-1, with TRBD1 identical over 7 bases. Specimen: CD4+ or CD8+ T cells sorted from blood, collected in a trial of the OX40 agonist ivuxolimab. CDR3 region: CASSEALRRQGSYNEQFF. Written as DNA, the CDR3 is TGTGCCAGCAGTGAAGCGCTTCGAAGACAGGGCTCCTACAATGAGCAGTTCTTC.